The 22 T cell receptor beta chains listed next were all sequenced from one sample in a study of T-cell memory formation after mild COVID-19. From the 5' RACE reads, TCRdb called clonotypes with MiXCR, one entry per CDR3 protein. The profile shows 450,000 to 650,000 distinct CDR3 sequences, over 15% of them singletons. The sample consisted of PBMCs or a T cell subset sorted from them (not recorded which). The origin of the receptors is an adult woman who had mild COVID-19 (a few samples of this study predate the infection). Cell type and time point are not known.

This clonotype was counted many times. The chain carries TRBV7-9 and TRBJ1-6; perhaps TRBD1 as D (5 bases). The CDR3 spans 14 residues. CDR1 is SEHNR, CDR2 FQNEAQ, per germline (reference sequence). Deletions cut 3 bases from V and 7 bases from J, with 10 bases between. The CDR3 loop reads CASSFEDTNSPLHF. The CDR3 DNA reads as TGTGCCAGCAGCTTTGAGGACACCAATTCACCCCTCCACTTT. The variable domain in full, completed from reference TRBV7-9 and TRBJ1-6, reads DTGVSQNPRHKITKRGQNVTFRCDPISEHNRLYWYRQTLGQGPEFLTYFQNEAQLEKSRLLSDRFSAERPKGSFSTLEIQRTEQGDSAMYLCASSFEDTNSPLHFGNGTRLTVT.

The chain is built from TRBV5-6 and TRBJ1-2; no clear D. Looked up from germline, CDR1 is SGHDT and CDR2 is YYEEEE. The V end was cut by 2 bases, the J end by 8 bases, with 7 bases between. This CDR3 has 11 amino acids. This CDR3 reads CASSFQIGYTF. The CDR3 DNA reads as TGTGCCAGCAGCTTTCAGATCGGCTACACCTTC.

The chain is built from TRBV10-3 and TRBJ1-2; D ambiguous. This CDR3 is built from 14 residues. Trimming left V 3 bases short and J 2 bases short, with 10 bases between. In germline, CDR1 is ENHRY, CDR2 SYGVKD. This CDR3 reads CAISDSQPNYGYTF. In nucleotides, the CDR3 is TGTGCCATCAGTGATTCCCAACCCAACTATGGCTACACCTTC.

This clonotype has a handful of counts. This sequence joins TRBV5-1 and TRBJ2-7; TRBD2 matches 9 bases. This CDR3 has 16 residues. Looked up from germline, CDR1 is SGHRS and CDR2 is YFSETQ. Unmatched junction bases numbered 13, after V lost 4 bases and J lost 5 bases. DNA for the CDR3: TGCGCCAGCAGCGCCATACTAGCGGGTGGAGTCCACGAGCAGTACTTC. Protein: CASSAILAGGVHEQYF.

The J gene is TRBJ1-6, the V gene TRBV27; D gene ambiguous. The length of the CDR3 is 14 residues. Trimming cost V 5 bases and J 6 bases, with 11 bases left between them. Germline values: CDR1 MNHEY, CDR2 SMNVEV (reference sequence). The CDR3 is CASSHREINSPLHF. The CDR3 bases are TGTGCCAGCAGTCACCGGGAGATTAATTCACCCCTCCACTTT.

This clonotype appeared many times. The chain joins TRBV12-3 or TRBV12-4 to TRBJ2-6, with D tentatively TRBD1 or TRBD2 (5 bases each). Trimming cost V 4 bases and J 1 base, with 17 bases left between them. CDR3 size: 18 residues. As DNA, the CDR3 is TGTGCCAGCAGTTCGGGACCTACTAGGGGATCTGGGGCCAACGTCCTGACTTTC. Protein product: CASSSGPTRGSGANVLTF.

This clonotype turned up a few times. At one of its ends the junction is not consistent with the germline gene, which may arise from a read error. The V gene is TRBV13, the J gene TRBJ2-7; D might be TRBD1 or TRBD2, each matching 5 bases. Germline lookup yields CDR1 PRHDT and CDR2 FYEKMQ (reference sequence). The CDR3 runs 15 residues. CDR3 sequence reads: CASSLGTTGRYGQYF. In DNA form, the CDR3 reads TGTGCCAGCAGCTTGGGGACCACTGGGAGATACGGGCAGTACTTC.

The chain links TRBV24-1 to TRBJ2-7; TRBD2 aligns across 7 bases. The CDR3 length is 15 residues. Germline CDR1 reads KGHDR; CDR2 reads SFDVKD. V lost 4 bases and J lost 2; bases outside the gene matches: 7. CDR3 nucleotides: TGTGCCACCAGTGAGGGCGGGAGCGGTACCTACGAGCAGTACTTC. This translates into CATSEGGSGTYEQYF.

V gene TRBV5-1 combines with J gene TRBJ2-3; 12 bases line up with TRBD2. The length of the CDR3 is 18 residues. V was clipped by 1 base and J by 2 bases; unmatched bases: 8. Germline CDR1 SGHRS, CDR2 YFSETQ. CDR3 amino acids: CASSLWGTSGGNTDTQYF. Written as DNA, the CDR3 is TGCGCCAGCAGCTTGTGGGGAACTAGCGGGGGGAACACAGATACGCAGTATTTT.

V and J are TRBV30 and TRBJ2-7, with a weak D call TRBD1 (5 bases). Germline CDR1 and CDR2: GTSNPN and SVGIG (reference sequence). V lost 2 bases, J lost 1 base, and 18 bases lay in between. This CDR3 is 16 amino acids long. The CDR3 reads CAWSRGVGFESYEQYF. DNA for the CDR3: TGTGCCTGGAGTAGGGGCGTAGGATTTGAATCCTACGAGCAGTACTTC.

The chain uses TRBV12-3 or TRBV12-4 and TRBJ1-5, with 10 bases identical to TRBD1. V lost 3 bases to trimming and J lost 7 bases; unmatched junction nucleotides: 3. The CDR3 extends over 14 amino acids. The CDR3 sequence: CASSFRTGGQPQHF. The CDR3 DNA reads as TGTGCCAGCAGTTTTCGGACAGGGGGACAGCCCCAGCATTTT.

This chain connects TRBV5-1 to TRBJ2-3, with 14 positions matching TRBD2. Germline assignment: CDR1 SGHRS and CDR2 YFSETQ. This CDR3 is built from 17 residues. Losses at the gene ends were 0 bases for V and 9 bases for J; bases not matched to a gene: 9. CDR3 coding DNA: TGCGCCAGCAGCTTGGAGACTAGCGGGGGGGGATTTAGCACGCAGTATTTT. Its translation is CASSLETSGGGFSTQYF.

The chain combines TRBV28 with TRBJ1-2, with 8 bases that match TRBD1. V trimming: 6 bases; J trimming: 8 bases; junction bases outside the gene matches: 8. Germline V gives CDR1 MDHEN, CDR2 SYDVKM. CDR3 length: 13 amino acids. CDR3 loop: CASSLQGEGGYTF. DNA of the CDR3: TGTGCCAGCAGCTTACAGGGGGAGGGAGGCTACACCTTC.

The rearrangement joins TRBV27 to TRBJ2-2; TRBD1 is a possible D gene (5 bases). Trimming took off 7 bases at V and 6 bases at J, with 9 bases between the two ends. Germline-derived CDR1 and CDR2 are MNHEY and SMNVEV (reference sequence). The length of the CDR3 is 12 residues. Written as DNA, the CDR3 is TGTGCCAGCAAGAAGGGGTCCGGGGAGCTGTTTTTT. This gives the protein CASKKGSGELFF.

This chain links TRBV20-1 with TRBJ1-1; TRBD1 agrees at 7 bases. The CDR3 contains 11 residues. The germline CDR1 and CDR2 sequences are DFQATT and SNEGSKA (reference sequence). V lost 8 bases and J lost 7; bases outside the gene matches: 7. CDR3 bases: TGCAGTACCCCCAGGGGGGTTGAAGCTTTCTTT. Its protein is CSTPRGVEAFF.

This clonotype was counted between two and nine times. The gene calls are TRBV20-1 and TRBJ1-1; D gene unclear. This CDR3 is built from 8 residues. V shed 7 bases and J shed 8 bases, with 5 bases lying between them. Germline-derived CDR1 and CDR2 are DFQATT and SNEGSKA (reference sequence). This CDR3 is CSVLEAFF. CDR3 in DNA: TGCAGTGTTTTAGAAGCTTTCTTT.

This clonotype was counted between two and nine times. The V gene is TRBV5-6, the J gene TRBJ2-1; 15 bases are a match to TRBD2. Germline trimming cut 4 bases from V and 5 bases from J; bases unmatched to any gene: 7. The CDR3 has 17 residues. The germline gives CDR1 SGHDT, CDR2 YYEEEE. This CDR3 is CASSPGLAGGFHNEQFF. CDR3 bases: TGTGCCAGCAGCCCGGGACTAGCGGGAGGTTTCCACAATGAGCAGTTCTTC. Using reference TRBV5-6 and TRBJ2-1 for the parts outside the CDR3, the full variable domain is DAGVTQSPTHLIKTRGQQVTLRCSPKSGHDTVSWYQQALGQGPQFIFQYYEEEERQRGNFPDRFSGHQFPNYSSELNVNALLLGDSALYLCASSPGLAGGFHNEQFFGPGTRLTVL.

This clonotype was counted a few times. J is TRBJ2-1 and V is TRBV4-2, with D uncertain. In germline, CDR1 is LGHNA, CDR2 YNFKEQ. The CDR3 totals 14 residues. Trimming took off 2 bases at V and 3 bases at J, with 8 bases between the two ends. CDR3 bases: TGTGCCAGCAGCCAACTCGGGTTCTACAATGAGCAGTTCTTC. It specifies CASSQLGFYNEQFF.

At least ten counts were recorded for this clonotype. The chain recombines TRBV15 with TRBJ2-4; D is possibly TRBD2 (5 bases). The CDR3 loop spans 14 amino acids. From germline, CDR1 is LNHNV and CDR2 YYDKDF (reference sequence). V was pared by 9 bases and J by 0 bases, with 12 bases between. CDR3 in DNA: TGTGCCACGGACTCTGGGATAGCCAAAAACATTCAGTACTTC. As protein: CATDSGIAKNIQYF.

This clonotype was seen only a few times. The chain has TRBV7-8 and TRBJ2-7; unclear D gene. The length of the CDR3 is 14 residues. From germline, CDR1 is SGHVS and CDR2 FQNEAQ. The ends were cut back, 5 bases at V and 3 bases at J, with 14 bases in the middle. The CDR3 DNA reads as TGTGCCAGCAGCCCAAGGTGGAACCTCTACGAGCAGTACTTC. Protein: CASSPRWNLYEQYF. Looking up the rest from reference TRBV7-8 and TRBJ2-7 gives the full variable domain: GAGVSQSPRYKVAKRGQDVALRCDPISGHVSLFWYQQALGQGPEFLTYFQNEAQLDKSGLPSDRFFAERPEGSVSTLKIQRTQQEDSAVYLCASSPRWNLYEQYFGPGTRLTVT.

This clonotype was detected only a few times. DNA of the CDR3: TGTGCCAGCAGCTTAGCTCAGACAATGGAGACCCAGTACTTC. Translation: CASSLAQTMETQYF. This rearrangement joins TRBV7-9 to TRBJ2-5; D remains ambiguous. CDR1 and CDR2 from the germline V gene are SEHNR and FQNEAQ (reference sequence). Trimming took off 0 bases at V and 5 bases at J, with 10 bases between the two ends. This CDR3 is built from 14 residues.

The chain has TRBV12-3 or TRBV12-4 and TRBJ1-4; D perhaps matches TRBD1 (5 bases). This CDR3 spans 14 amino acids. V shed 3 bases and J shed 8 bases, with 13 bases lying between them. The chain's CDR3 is CASSLAGPGEKLFF. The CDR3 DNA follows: TGTGCCAGCAGTTTGGCGGGGCCTGGGGAAAAACTGTTTTTT.